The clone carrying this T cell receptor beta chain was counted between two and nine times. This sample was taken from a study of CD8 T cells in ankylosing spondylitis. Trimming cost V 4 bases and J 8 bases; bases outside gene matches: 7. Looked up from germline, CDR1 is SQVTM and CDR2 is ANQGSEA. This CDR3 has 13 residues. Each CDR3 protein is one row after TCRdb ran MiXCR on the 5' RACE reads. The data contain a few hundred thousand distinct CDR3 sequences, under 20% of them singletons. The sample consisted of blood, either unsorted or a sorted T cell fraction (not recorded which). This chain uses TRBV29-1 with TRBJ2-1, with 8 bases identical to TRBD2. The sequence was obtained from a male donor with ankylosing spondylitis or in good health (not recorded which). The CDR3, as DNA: TGCAGCGTTGGAGGGAGCGGGGGCGATGAGCAGTTCTTC. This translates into CSVGGSGGDEQFF.